This paragraph covers one TCR beta chain sequence. In the original processing: Researchers report that nucleated cell counts were estimated from reference gene primer amplification. Generated by immunoSEQ multiplex PCR, the TCRdb table keeps only in-frame clones and is missing some. The V and J calls and clone size are taken from that table; D and trimming were inferred from the DNA. The profile covers 100,000 to 150,000 clones, with 70% to 90% appearing a single time and roughly 1.2% taken by the ten largest. CDR1 is SGHRS and CDR2 is YFSETQ in the germline V gene. The length of the CDR3 is 14 residues. V shed 5 bases and J shed 4 bases, with 14 bases lying between them. The data derive from a study of blood T cell repertoires in COVID-19. Study details: COVID-19 samples, acute and convalescent, were from the United States, Italy and Spain. PBMCs, B-cell-depleted T cells, or T cells provided the cDNA or gDNA that made up the material.

The sample taken for sequencing was peripheral blood. This clonotype originated in a woman of 80 years or more with acute or convalescent COVID-19. J is TRBJ2-3 and V is TRBV5-1; a weak D match, TRBD2 (5 bases). The CDR3: CASSLAAWPDTQYF. CDR3 in DNA: TGCGCCAGCAGTCTAGCTGCTTGGCCAGATACGCAGTATTTT.